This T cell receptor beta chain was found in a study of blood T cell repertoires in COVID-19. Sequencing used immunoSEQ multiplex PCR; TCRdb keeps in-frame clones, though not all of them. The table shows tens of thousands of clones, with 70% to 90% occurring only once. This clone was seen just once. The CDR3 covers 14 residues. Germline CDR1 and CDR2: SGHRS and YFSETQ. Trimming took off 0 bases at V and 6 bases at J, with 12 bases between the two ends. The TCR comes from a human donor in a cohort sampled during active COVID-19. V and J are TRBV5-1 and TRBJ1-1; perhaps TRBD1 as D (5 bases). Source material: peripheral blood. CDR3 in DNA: TGCGCCAGCAGCTTGGATCAGGGAACAGCTGAAGCTTTCTTT. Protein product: CASSLDQGTAEAFF.